Given below is one T cell receptor (beta chain) in context. Methods used by the authors: Nucleated cell counts were estimated from reference gene primer amplification. Assay used: immunoSEQ multiplex PCR; TCRdb lists only in-frame clones, some missing. V and J calls and clone size are given by that table; D and trimming were obtained from the DNA. This sample carries about 110,000 clones, roughly 80% of them seen once, and the ten largest clones take approximately 1.5%. The sample originates from a study of blood T cell repertoires in COVID-19. Overall study: Samples came from the United States, Italy and Spain, spanning acute and convalescent COVID-19. PBMCs, B-cell-depleted T cells, or T cells were the source of the cDNA or gDNA that made up the material.

This CDR3 is built from 14 residues. The J segment lost 4 bases and the V segment lost 0 bases, leaving 3 bases of the junction unmatched. From germline, CDR1 is SGHDT and CDR2 YYEEEE. Sequenced sample: peripheral blood. The rearrangement uses TRBV5-6 and TRBJ1-2; 7 bases match TRBD1. This clonotype was sampled from a man in his fifties or sixties with acute or convalescent COVID-19. The CDR3 nucleotides read TGTGCCAGCAGCTTGGCGGGACAGATCTATGGCTACACCTTC. Residues: CASSLAGQIYGYTF.